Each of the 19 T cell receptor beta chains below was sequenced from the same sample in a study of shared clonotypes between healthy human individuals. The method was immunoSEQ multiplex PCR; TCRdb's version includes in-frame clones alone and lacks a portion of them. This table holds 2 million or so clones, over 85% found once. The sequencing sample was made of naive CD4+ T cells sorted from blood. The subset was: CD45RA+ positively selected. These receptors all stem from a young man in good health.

The CDR3 nucleotides read TGCGCCAGCAGCCTGGGACAGGGGGGAGCCTACGAGCAGTACTTC. It specifies CASSLGQGGAYEQYF. V is TRBV4-1 and J is TRBJ2-7; 11 bases fit TRBD1. Per the germline V gene, CDR1 is MGHRA and CDR2 is YSYEKL. After removal of 4 bases from V and 2 bases from J, the junction contained 4 bases not matched to a gene. The CDR3 contains 15 residues.

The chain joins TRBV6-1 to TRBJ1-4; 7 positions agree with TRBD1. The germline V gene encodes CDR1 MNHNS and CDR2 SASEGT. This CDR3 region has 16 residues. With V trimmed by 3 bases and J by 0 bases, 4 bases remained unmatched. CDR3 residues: CASSEEGQTTNEKLFF. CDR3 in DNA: TGTGCCAGCAGTGAGGAGGGACAGACAACTAATGAAAAACTGTTTTTT.

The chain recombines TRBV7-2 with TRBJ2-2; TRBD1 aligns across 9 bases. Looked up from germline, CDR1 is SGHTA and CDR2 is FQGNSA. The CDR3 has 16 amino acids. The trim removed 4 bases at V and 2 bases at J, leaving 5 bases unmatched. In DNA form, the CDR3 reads TGTGCCAGCAGCTCCGGGACAGGGAAAAACACCGGGGAGCTGTTTTTT. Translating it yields CASSSGTGKNTGELFF. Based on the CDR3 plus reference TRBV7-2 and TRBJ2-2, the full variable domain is GAGVSQSPSNKVTEKGKDVELRCDPISGHTALYWYRQSLGQGLEFLIYFQGNSAPDKSGLPSDRFSAERTGGSVSTLTIQRTQQEDSAVYLCASSSGTGKNTGELFFGEGSRLTVL.

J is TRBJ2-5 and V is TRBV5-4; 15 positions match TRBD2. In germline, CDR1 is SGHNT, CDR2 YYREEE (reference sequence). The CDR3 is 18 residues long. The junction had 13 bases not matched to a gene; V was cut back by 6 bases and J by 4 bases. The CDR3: CASNLRGLAGGNGETQYF. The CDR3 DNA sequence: TGTGCCAGCAACCTGAGGGGACTAGCGGGGGGAAACGGAGAGACCCAGTACTTC.

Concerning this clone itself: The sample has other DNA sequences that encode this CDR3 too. CDR3 sequence reads: CASSVGGITDTQYF. CDR3 DNA: TGTGCCAGCAGCGTAGGGGGAATCACAGATACGCAGTATTTT. The V and J genes are TRBV9 and TRBJ2-3, with D uncertain. The CDR3 covers 14 residues. Germline V gene data show CDR1 as SGDLS and CDR2 as YYNGEE. V was shortened by 0 bases and J by 2 bases, with 7 bases between the two germline ends.

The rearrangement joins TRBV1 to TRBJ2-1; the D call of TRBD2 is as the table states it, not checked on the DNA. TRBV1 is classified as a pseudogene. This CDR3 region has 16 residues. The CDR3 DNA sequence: TGCACCAGCAGCCAAGCCCCCGGGACTTTATACAATGAGCAGTTCTTC. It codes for CTSSQAPGTLYNEQFF.

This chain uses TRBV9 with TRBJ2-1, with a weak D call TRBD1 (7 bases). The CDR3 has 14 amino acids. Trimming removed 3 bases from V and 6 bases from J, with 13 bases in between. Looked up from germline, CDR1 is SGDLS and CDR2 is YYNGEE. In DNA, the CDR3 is TGTGCCAGCAGCGCCTCGCAGGGGGGCAATGAGCAGTTCTTC. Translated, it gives CASSASQGGNEQFF.

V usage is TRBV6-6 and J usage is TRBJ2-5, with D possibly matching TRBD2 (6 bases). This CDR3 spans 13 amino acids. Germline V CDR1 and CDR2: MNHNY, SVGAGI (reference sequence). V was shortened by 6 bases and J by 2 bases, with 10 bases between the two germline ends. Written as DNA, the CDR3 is TGTGCCAGCAGCCGGGACTTTCAAGAGACCCAGTACTTC. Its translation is CASSRDFQETQYF.

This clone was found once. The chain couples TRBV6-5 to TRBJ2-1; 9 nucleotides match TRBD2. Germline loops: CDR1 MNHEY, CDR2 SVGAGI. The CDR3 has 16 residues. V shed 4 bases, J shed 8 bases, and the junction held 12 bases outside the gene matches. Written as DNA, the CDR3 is TGTGCCAGCAGTTCTCATACTAGCGGGTCGGGCGATGAGCAGTTCTTC. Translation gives CASSSHTSGSGDEQFF.

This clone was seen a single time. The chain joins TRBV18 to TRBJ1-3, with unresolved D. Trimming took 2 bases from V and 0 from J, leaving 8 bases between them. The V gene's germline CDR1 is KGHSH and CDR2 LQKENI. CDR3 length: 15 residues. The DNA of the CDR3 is TGTGCCAGCTCACCATCGGCGGACTCTGGAAACACCATATATTTT. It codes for CASSPSADSGNTIYF.

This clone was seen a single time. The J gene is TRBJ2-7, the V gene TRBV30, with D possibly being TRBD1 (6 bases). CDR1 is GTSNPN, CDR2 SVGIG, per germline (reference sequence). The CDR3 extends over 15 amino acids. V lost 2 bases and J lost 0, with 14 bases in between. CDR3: CAWSTGGLSSYEQYF. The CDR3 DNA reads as TGTGCCTGGAGTACTGGGGGCCTTAGCTCCTACGAGCAGTACTTC.

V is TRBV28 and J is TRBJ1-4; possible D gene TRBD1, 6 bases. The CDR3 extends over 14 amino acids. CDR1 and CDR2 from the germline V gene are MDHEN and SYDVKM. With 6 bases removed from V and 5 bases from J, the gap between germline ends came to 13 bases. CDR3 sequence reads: CASSPTGKNEKLFF. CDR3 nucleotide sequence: TGTGCCAGCAGCCCCACAGGGAAAAATGAAAAACTGTTTTTT.

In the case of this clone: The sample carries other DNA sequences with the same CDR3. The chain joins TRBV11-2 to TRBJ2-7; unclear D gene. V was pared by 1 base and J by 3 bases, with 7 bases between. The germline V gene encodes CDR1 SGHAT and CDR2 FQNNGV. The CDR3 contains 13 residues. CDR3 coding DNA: TGTGCCAGCAGCTTAGGAGACATCTACGAGCAGTACTTC. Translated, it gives CASSLGDIYEQYF.

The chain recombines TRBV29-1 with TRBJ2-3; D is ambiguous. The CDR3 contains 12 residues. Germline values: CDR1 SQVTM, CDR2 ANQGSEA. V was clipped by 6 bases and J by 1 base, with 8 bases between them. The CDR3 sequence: CSVLDGTDTQYF. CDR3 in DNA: TGCAGCGTCTTGGACGGCACAGATACGCAGTATTTT.

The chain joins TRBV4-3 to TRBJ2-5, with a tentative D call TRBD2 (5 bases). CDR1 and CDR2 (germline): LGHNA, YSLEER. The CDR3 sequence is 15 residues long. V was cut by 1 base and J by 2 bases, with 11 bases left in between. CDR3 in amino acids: CASSQVREPQETQYF. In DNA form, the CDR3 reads TGCGCCAGCAGCCAAGTTCGGGAACCTCAAGAGACCCAGTACTTC.

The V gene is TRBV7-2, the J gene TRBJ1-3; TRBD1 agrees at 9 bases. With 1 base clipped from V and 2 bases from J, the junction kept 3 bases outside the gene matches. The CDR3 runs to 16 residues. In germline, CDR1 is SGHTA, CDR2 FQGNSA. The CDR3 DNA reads TGTGCCAGCAGCTTAGTGGGACAGGGCCCTGGAAACACCATATATTTT. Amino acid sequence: CASSLVGQGPGNTIYF.

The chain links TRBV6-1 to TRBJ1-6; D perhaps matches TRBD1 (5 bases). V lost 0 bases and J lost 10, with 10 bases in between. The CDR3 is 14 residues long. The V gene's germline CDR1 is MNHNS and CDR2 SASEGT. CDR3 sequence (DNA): TGTGCCAGCAGTGAAGCCGGGACCCACTCACCCCTCCACTTT. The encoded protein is CASSEAGTHSPLHF.

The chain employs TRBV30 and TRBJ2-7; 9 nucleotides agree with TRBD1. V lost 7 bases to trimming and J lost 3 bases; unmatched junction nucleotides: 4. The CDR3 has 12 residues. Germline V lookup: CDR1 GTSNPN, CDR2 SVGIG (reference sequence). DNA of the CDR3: TGTGCCTTGGACAGGGGAAGCTACGAGCAGTACTTC. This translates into CALDRGSYEQYF. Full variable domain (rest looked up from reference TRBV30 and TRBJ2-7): SQTIHQWPATLVQPVGSPLSLECTVEGTSNPNLYWYRQAAGRGLQLLFYSVGIGQISSEVPQNLSASRPQDRQFILSSKKLLLSDSGFYLCALDRGSYEQYFGPGTRLTVT.

The CDR3 loop reads CASSLRDRYSNTGELFF. The CDR3 DNA reads as TGTGCCAGCAGCTTAAGGGACAGGTACTCGAACACCGGGGAGCTGTTTTTT. The chain employs TRBV7-8 and TRBJ2-2, with TRBD1 matching over 8 bases. The CDR3 is 17 residues long. The trim removed 2 bases at V and 0 bases at J, leaving 5 bases unmatched. CDR1 is SGHVS, CDR2 FQNEAQ, per germline.